This TCR beta chain was sequenced in a study of blood T cell repertoires in COVID-19 (dated by TCRdb to the early 2020s). General notes on the study: The collaborator samples originated in the United States, Italy and Spain and spanned the acute and convalescent phases of COVID-19. Where available, HLA class I and class II types were obtained from metadata supplied by the sample provider rather than from assay-based typing. The dataset comprised deeply sampled blood TCRbeta repertoires from subjects exposed to, actively infected with, or recovered from COVID-19. The sample metadata nearly always contained a de-identified subject ID, COVID-19 status, age in years and sex. The material from the prospective study consisted of cDNA or gDNA derived from T cells, B-cell-depleted T cells, or PBMCs. The repertoires were made available in a free public database intended to serve as a resource for research on the immune response to SARS-CoV-2. Samples came from the ongoing ImmuneRACE study (first 160 participants) plus 1,254 subjects from 6 global collaborators. Beyond this particular receptor, the publication reports: How much clinical and demographic metadata was included differed by source and by participant, and the metadata was provided uncurated.

Participants in the prospective study were enrolled through a virtual design, were aged about 18 to 90 years, and lived in 24 United States geographic areas. To assign participants to cohorts, the prospective study relied on clinical history that participants themselves reported in a screening survey and a study questionnaire. ImmuneRACE Cohort 3 recovered participants were defined by two consecutive negative NP/OP PCR tests, healthcare professional clearance, or symptom resolution. In the prospective study, mobile phlebotomists collected whole blood, serum and a nasopharyngeal or oropharyngeal swab from each participant. Prospective study participants could optionally give additional blood draws and questionnaires over a roughly 2-month period. Before DNA extraction, prospective study blood samples were shipped either frozen or at room temperature. The immunoSEQ Assay, a bias-controlled multiplex PCR, was used to amplify TCRbeta CDR3 regions from genomic DNA. For the original study's pipeline: Nucleated cell counts per sample were estimated from amplification of reference gene primers within the assay. Sequence reads were collapsed and filtered to measure the absolute abundance of every unique TCRbeta CDR3 rearrangement. For each sample, productive Simpson clonality was calculated as the square root of Simpson's diversity index over productive rearrangements. TCRdb limited this immuneACCESS table to in-frame rearrangements with V and J called. A share of clones is missing; checked studies link under half to unresolved V genes, and the rest is unexplained. V and J calls plus clone size are reproduced from that table; the DNA served to infer D and trimming. Within this sample are about 130,000 clones, with about nine tenths of them counted one time only. The ten largest clones represent 4.3% of the sample.

Of note for this clone: Its antigen remains undetermined. No much larger clone is present one base from it, and per-base qualities are unavailable.

Germline trimming amounts to 4 bases on V and 6 bases on J, with 11 as the count of junction bases outside the gene matches. The germline V gene encodes CDR1 MNHEY and CDR2 SVGAGI. The CDR3 runs 16 residues from the cysteine to the phenylalanine. Just CDR3 DNA is preserved here, 48 bases in frame from base 1. The chain couples TRBV6-5 to TRBJ1-2, and TRBD1 matches 10 of the central bases. The TCR was taken from a man aged 50 to 59 who had recovered from COVID-19. The sequenced sample consisted of PBMCs or T cells enriched from blood (not recorded which). Here the CDR3 is given as CASSSQGRTGGHGYTF. The DNA sequence reads TGTGCCAGCAGTTCCCAGGGAAGGACAGGGGGGCATGGCTACACCTTC.